This TCR beta chain was retrieved from a study of blood T cell repertoires in COVID-19. Whole-study context: The United States, Italy and Spain were the sources of the acute and convalescent COVID-19 samples. The cDNA or gDNA used as material had been derived from T cells, B-cell-depleted T cells, or PBMCs.

How the authors handled the data: Nucleated cell counts were estimated from reference gene primer amplification. TCRdb's copy holds only in-frame clones and misses some; the assay was immunoSEQ multiplex PCR. The V and J calls and clone size are taken from that table; D and trimming were inferred from the DNA. This table has 130,000 or so clones, approximately 80% appearing once. The ends lost 6 bases at V and 0 bases at J; junction bases unmatched: 10. Per the germline V gene, CDR1 is MGHRA and CDR2 is YSYEKL. This CDR3 spans 17 amino acids. The clonotype originates from a woman aged 60 to 75 with acute or convalescent COVID-19. V is TRBV4-1 and J is TRBJ2-2; 7 nucleotides agree with TRBD1. The sequenced sample consisted of peripheral blood. CDR3 sequence: CASSPYSGTANTGELFF. CDR3 coding DNA: TGCGCCAGCAGTCCGTATTCCGGGACAGCGAACACCGGGGAGCTGTTTTTT.